Each of the 18 T cell receptor beta chains below was sequenced from the same sample in a study of human CD4 T cells and Enterobacteriaceae. The protocol was immunoSEQ multiplex PCR, while the TCRdb copy is restricted to in-frame clones and leaves out a portion. The sample holds about 29,000 clones, about 80% seen once. Memory CD4+ T cells were sorted as all CD4+ cells except CD45RA+CCR7+CD95- naive cells, over 95% pure. The sample comprised memory CD4+ T cells from blood. The receptors were gathered from a human donor in good health.

This chain links TRBV19 with TRBJ1-1, with unresolved D. V lost 0 bases and J 1 base, leaving 3 bases between the germline ends. Germline V CDR1 and CDR2: LNHDA, SQIVND (reference sequence). The CDR3 is made up of 13 amino acids. The CDR3 sequence is CASSIESNTEAFF. For the CDR3, the DNA is TGTGCCAGTAGTATAGAGTCGAACACTGAAGCTTTCTTT.

This clone has more than one count but fewer than ten. This chain links TRBV5-1 with TRBJ2-1; 8 bases map to TRBD1. The CDR3 runs 14 residues. J was trimmed by 6 bases and V by 5 bases; bases with no gene match: 7. CDR1 is SGHRS, CDR2 YFSETQ, per germline. CDR3 coding DNA: TGCGCCAGCAGTACCGGGACAGGTGGCAATGAGCAGTTCTTC. Translation gives CASSTGTGGNEQFF.

This sequence joins TRBV5-6 and TRBJ1-4; D unclear. The CDR3 length is 13 residues. Trimming took off 9 bases at V and 3 bases at J, with 12 bases between the two ends. The germline gives CDR1 SGHDT, CDR2 YYEEEE. The CDR3 here is CATSSGPNEKLFF. As DNA, the CDR3 is TGTGCCACCTCCTCCGGGCCTAATGAAAAACTGTTTTTT.

V gene TRBV27 combines with J gene TRBJ1-2, with TRBD1 identical over 9 bases. The V gene end was trimmed by 10 bases and the J gene end by 7 bases; junction bases not matched to a gene: 7. Germline CDR1 MNHEY, CDR2 SMNVEV (reference sequence). The CDR3 is made up of 12 amino acids. Here the CDR3 DNA reads TGTGCCACCGGACAGGGGCCGGGTGGCTACACCTTC. Protein sequence: CATGQGPGGYTF.

The gene calls are TRBV11-1 and TRBJ2-1; possibly TRBD2 for D (5 bases). Germline-derived CDR1 and CDR2 are SGHAT and FQDESV (reference sequence). The V end was cut by 3 bases, the J end by 7 bases, with 25 bases between. CDR3 length: 18 amino acids. The CDR3 bases are TGTGCCAGCAGCTTTCTAGCAGGCAGAGGACCCAAAGGAAATGAGCAGTTCTTC. Protein sequence: CASSFLAGRGPKGNEQFF.

The chain couples TRBV14 to TRBJ2-7; tentatively, D is TRBD2 (6 bases). In germline, CDR1 is SGHDN, CDR2 FVKESK. The CDR3 sequence is 13 residues long. V was trimmed by 5 bases and J by 4 bases, leaving 12 bases between them. This CDR3 is CASSTQAGYEQYF. The CDR3 DNA reads as TGTGCCAGCAGCACGCAAGCGGGTTACGAGCAGTACTTC.

Turning to this clone: A junction boundary mismatches the germline segment, possibly from a read error. The genes are TRBV11-2 and TRBJ2-7, with 10 bases fitting TRBD1. CDR3 length equals 15 residues. Germline-derived CDR1 and CDR2 are SGHAT and FQNNGV. CDR3 sequence: CASSLDGTGVREQHF. CDR3 DNA: TGTGCCAGCAGCTTAGACGGGACAGGGGTTCGCGAGCAGCACTTC.

The chain is built from TRBV2 and TRBJ2-7, with D perhaps TRBD2 (5 bases). Trimming pared 4 bases from V and 3 bases from J, leaving 13 bases between. The CDR3 extends over 14 amino acids. Germline V gene data show CDR1 as SNHLY and CDR2 as FYNNEI. This CDR3 reads CASSVVGANYEQYF. For the CDR3, the DNA is TGTGCCAGCAGTGTAGTGGGAGCGAACTACGAGCAGTACTTC. Based on the CDR3 plus reference TRBV2 and TRBJ2-7, the full variable domain is EPEVTQTPSHQVTQMGQEVILRCVPISNHLYFYWYRQILGQKVEFLVSFYNNEISEKSEIFDDQFSVERPDGSNFTLKIRSTKLEDSAMYFCASSVVGANYEQYFGPGTRLTVT.

This clone was observed a single time. The chain is built from TRBV25-1 and TRBJ2-3, with 7 nucleotides matching TRBD1. The germline V gene has CDR1 MGHDK and CDR2 SYGVNS. The CDR3 covers 16 residues. V trimming: 0 bases; J trimming: 4 bases; junction bases outside the gene matches: 7. This CDR3 reads CASSEYSTGRSDTQYF. Written as DNA, the CDR3 is TGTGCCAGCAGTGAATATTCGACAGGGCGGTCAGATACGCAGTATTTT. Full variable domain (missing parts from reference TRBV25-1 and TRBJ2-3): EADIYQTPRYLVIGTGKKITLECSQTMGHDKMYWYQQDPGMELHLIHYSYGVNSTEKGDLSSESTVSRIRTEHFPLTLESARPSHTSQYLCASSEYSTGRSDTQYFGPGTRLTVL.

This clone was counted a single time. The chain recombines TRBV5-1 with TRBJ2-5; D gene unclear. Germline assignment: CDR1 SGHRS and CDR2 YFSETQ. V dropped 0 bases and J dropped 4 bases, with 10 bases sitting between them. This CDR3 has 14 amino acids. CDR3 sequence: CASSLAGTAETQYF. CDR3 bases: TGCGCCAGCAGCTTGGCTGGCACGGCAGAGACCCAGTACTTC.

This chain links TRBV5-1 with TRBJ2-1, with 10 nucleotides matching TRBD2. V dropped 0 bases and J dropped 8; count of bases not matched to a gene: 5. The CDR3 sequence is 15 residues long. Germline CDR1 reads SGHRS; CDR2 reads YFSETQ. The CDR3 reads CASSLVLAGGYEQFF. CDR3 DNA sequence: TGCGCCAGCAGCTTGGTGTTAGCGGGAGGTTATGAGCAGTTCTTC.

The chain links TRBV11-2 to TRBJ2-7, with 9 bases aligning to TRBD2. CDR1 is SGHAT, CDR2 FQNNGV, per germline. This CDR3 region has 15 residues. The V segment lost 7 bases and the J segment 5 bases; nucleotides outside the gene matches: 12. Written as DNA, the CDR3 is TGTGCCAGCATTGACCCAGGACTAGCGAGCCACGAGCAGTACTTC. Protein: CASIDPGLASHEQYF.

The chain uses TRBV6-5 and TRBJ2-4; possibly TRBD2 for D (6 bases). Looked up from germline, CDR1 is MNHEY and CDR2 is SVGAGI. V was pared by 5 bases and J by 10 bases, with 15 bases between. The length of the CDR3 is 13 residues. CDR3 sequence: CASSPPGLPIQYF. DNA of the CDR3: TGTGCCAGCAGTCCGCCGGGACTCCCGATTCAGTACTTC.

This chain uses TRBV27 with TRBJ2-5; D perhaps matches TRBD2 (6 bases). The CDR3 loop spans 17 amino acids. CDR1 is MNHEY and CDR2 is SMNVEV in the germline V gene (reference sequence). V was clipped by 1 base and J by 2 bases, with 17 bases between them. The CDR3 spells CASSLLGGMRGQETQYF. DNA for the CDR3: TGTGCCAGCAGTTTATTAGGTGGGATGCGGGGACAAGAGACCCAGTACTTC.

The CDR3 region is CASSPYLSNEKLFF. CDR3 sequence (DNA): TGTGCCAGCAGCCCGTACCTTTCTAATGAAAAACTGTTTTTT. The genes are TRBV7-2 and TRBJ1-4, with D unresolved. This CDR3 has 14 residues. V dropped 5 bases and J dropped 3 bases, with 10 bases sitting between them. Germline values: CDR1 SGHTA, CDR2 FQGNSA. The variable domain in full, with the rest retrieved from reference TRBV7-2 and TRBJ1-4, is GAGVSQSPSNKVTEKGKDVELRCDPISGHTALYWYRQSLGQGLEFLIYFQGNSAPDKSGLPSDRFSAERTGGSVSTLTIQRTQQEDSAVYLCASSPYLSNEKLFFGSGTQLSVL.

This clone was recorded only once. The rearrangement links TRBV28 to TRBJ1-2; 8 bases match TRBD1. Losses at the gene ends were 7 bases for V and 0 bases for J; bases not matched to a gene: 7. Germline lookup yields CDR1 MDHEN and CDR2 SYDVKM. The CDR3 extends over 15 amino acids. CDR3 nucleotide sequence: TGTGCCAGCATCCGGGACAGGCTTACTAACTATGGCTACACCTTC. Its translation: CASIRDRLTNYGYTF.

A single count supports this clone. This chain links TRBV10-3 with TRBJ2-7; 9 positions agree with TRBD1. Germline CDR1 reads ENHRY; CDR2 reads SYGVKD. There are 14 residues in the CDR3. Trimming removed 6 bases from V and 5 bases from J; junction bases left unmatched: 8. The CDR3 spells CAIRPGQGGDEQYF. As DNA, the CDR3 is TGTGCCATCAGACCGGGACAGGGAGGAGACGAGCAGTACTTC.

The chain employs TRBV7-2 and TRBJ2-5; D remains ambiguous. From germline, CDR1 is SGHTA and CDR2 FQGNSA. The CDR3 contains 15 residues. Trimming removed 3 bases at V and 2 bases at J, with 13 bases between. The CDR3 DNA follows: TGTGCCAGCAGCTTTTTAGGCGGTCCTCAAGAGACCCAGTACTTC. As protein: CASSFLGGPQETQYF. The full variable domain, completed using reference TRBV7-2 and TRBJ2-5, is GAGVSQSPSNKVTEKGKDVELRCDPISGHTALYWYRQSLGQGLEFLIYFQGNSAPDKSGLPSDRFSAERTGGSVSTLTIQRTQQEDSAVYLCASSFLGGPQETQYFGPGTRLLVL.